This T cell receptor beta chain is drawn from a study of T-cell reconstitution after alpha-beta-depleted transplantation in children. The germline V gene has CDR1 SGHVS and CDR2 FQNEAQ. The CDR3 consists of 16 residues. Trimming shortened V by 2 bases and J by 0 bases, and 11 bases separated the two germline ends. A note on this clonotype: What it binds is not known.

Whole-study findings and limits: Several hundred expanded graft clones reportedly supplied alpha-beta T cells about two months after transplant. The high TCRbeta diversity at day 60 in some patients came from surviving recipient T cells and thymic progenitors. When one year had passed after transplant, most T-cell counts and diversity came from newly produced T cells.

Unique molecular identifiers were used to barcode this TCRbeta library. TCRdb reprocessed the PCR reads via MiXCR and lists one record per CDR3 protein. The table lists fewer than 700,000 distinct CDR3 sequences, about an eighth of them singletons. The gene calls are TRBV7-8 and TRBJ2-4; no firm D call. The sample in question was PBMCs, mostly from graft donor cells, obtained 360 days after TCRalphabeta/CD19-depleted stem cell transplant. The sequence came from a male patient younger than 18 who had a stem cell transplant for acute myeloid leukemia, so the T cells may come from the graft donor. The chain's CDR3 is CASSLFAQGAKNIQYF. In DNA, the CDR3 is TGTGCCAGCAGCTTATTCGCACAAGGAGCCAAAAACATTCAGTACTTC.